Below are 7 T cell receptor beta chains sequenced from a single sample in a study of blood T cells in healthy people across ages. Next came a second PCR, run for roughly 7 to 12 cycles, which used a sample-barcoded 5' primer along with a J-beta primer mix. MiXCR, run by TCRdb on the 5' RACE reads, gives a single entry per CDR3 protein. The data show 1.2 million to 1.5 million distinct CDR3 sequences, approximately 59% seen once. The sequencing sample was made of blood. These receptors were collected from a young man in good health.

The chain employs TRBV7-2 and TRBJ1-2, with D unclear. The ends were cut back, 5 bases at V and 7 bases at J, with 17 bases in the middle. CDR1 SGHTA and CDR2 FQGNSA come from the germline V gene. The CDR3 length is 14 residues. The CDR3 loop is CASSLRMGFGGYTF. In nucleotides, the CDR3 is TGTGCCAGCAGCCTTAGGATGGGTTTCGGTGGCTACACCTTC.

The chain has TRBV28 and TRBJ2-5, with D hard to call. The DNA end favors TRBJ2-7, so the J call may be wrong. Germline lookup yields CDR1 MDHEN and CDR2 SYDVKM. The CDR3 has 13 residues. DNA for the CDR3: TGTGCCAGCAGTTTACAGCGAGGCCACGAGCAGTACTTC. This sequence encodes CASSLQRGHEQYF.

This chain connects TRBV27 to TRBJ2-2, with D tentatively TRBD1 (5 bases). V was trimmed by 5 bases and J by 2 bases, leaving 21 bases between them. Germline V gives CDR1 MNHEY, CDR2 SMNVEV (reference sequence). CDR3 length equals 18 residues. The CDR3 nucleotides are TGTGCCAGCAGTCTTCGACAGCTATACCCTCCTAACACCGGGGAGCTGTTTTTT. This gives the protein CASSLRQLYPPNTGELFF.

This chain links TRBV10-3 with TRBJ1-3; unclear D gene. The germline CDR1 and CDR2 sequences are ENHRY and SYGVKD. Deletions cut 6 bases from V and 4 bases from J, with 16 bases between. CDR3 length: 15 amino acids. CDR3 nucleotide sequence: TGTGCCATCAGGAGCTACAGCCCGTCCGGAAACACCATATATTTT. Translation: CAIRSYSPSGNTIYF.

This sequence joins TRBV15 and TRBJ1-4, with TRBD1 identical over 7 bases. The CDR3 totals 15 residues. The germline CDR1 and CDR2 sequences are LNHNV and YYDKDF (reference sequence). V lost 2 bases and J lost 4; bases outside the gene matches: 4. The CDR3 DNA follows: TGTGCCACCAGCAGACCCGGGACAGATAATGAAAAACTGTTTTTT. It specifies CATSRPGTDNEKLFF.

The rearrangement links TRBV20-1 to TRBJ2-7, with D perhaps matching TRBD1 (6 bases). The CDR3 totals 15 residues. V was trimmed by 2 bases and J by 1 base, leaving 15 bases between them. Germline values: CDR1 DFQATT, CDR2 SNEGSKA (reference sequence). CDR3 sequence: CSARPTGTPSYEQYF. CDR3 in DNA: TGCAGTGCTAGACCCACCGGGACACCGTCCTACGAGCAGTACTTC.

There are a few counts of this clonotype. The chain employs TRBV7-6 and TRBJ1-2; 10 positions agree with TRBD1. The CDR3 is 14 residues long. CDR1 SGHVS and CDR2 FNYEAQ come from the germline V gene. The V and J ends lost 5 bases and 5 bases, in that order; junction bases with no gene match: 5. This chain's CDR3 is CASSRRQGAYGYTF. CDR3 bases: TGTGCCAGCAGCCGGAGACAGGGGGCTTATGGCTACACCTTC.